The TCR beta chain under discussion was sequenced for a study of control samples from healthy donors and cancer patients. Here immunoSEQ multiplex PCR was the method, and the copy in TCRdb shows in-frame clones only, minus some. The profile covers some 73,000 clones, with 90% to 95% appearing a single time and 6.2% taken by the ten largest. The sample was blood. The sequence was collected from a woman aged 35 to 49 in good health.

DNA of the CDR3: TGTGCCAGCAGCCCATGGGACGTCTCCTACGAGCAGTACTTC. Translation gives CASSPWDVSYEQYF. This chain links TRBV14 with TRBJ2-7; either TRBD1 or TRBD2 may fit D (5 bases each). Trimming took off 4 bases at V and 0 bases at J, with 10 bases between the two ends. CDR1 is SGHDN, CDR2 FVKESK, per germline. The CDR3 length is 14 residues.